The TCR beta chain described here comes from a study of CD8 T cells in ankylosing spondylitis. TCRdb re-derived calls from the 5' RACE reads in MiXCR, one entry per CDR3 protein. The sample lists around 540,000 distinct CDR3 sequences, more than 9.5% occurring once. Notes on the study in general: About 8 highly homologous variants formed a TCR beta motif that appeared characteristic of ankylosing spondylitis blood. Peripheral blood held disease-linked clones only at relatively low frequency, and these were CD8+. Prior work had noted some motif variants in reactive arthritis blood and synovial fluid.

This clonotype has a handful of counts. No antigen is known for it. The sample consisted of blood, either unsorted or a sorted T cell fraction (not recorded which). The TCR sequence derives from a male donor with ankylosing spondylitis.

Here the CDR3 reads CASRAPKSGHGYTF. The CDR3 DNA follows: TGTGCCAGCAGAGCCCCGAAGTCGGGCCATGGCTACACCTTC. The chain combines TRBV6-1 with TRBJ1-2; D gene uncertain. The CDR3 consists of 14 residues. Germline CDR1 and CDR2: MNHNS and SASEGT. Trimming left V 6 bases short and J 6 bases short, with 17 bases between.